This T cell receptor beta chain was profiled in a study of CD8+ T cells in alopecia areata. Sequencing relied on a cDNA template that was reverse transcribed from extracted RNA. The data were produced by immunoSEQ multiplex PCR, yet TCRdb's version contains in-frame clones alone and is incomplete. Of over 85,000 clones listed, more than 65% were seen once; the top ten hold roughly 17%. The treatment: oral pan-JAK inhibitor, 5-10 mg twice daily. Both peripheral blood and punch biopsies of lesional scalp skin were obtained from patients who had alopecia areata. The germline V gene has CDR1 SGDLS and CDR2 YYNGEE. The CDR3 sequence is 16 residues long. V was pared by 4 bases and J by 5 bases, with 19 bases between.

The material sequenced was CD8+ T cells sorted from blood, taken between weeks 43 and 45, from a patient treated with tofacitinib. The chain couples TRBV9 to TRBJ2-1; tentative D call: TRBD2 (5 bases). The clonotype originates from a human donor with alopecia areata. The CDR3: CASSPFDSATNNEQFF. The CDR3, as DNA: TGTGCCAGCAGCCCCTTTGATAGCGCAACAAACAATGAGCAGTTCTTC.